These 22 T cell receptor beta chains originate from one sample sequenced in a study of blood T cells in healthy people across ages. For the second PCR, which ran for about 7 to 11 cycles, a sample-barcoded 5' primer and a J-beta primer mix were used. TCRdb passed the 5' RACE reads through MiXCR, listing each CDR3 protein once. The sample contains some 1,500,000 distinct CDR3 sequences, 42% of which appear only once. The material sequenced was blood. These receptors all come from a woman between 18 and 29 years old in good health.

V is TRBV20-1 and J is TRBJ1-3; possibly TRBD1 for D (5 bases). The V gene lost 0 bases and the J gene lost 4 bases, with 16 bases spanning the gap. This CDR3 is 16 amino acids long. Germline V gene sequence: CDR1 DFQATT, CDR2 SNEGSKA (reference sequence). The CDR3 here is CSARDTPAGKGNTIYF. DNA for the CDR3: TGCAGTGCTAGAGATACCCCGGCAGGGAAAGGAAACACCATATATTTT.

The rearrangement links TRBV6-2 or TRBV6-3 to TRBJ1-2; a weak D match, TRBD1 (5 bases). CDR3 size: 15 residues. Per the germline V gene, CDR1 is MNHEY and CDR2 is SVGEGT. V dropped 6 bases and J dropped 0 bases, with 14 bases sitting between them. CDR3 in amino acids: CASRSSGTTNYGYTF. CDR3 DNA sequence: TGTGCCAGCAGGTCATCAGGGACCACTAACTATGGCTACACCTTC.

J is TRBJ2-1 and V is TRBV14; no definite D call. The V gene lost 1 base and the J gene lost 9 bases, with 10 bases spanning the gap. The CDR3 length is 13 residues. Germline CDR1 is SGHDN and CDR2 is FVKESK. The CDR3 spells CASSQATKVEQFF. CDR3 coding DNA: TGTGCCAGCAGCCAAGCCACGAAGGTTGAGCAGTTCTTC. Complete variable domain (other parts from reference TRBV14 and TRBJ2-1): EAGVTQFPSHSVIEKGQTVTLRCDPISGHDNLYWYRRVMGKEIKFLLHFVKESKQDESGMPNNRFLAERTGGTYSTLKVQPAELEDSGVYFCASSQATKVEQFFGPGTRLTVL.

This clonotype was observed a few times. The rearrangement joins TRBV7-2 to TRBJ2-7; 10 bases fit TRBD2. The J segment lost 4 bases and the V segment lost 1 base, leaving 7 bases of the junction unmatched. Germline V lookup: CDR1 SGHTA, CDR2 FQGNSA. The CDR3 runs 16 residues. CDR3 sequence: CASSLGVSGGLYEQYF. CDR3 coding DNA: TGTGCCAGCAGCTTAGGGGTTAGCGGGGGGCTATACGAGCAGTACTTC.

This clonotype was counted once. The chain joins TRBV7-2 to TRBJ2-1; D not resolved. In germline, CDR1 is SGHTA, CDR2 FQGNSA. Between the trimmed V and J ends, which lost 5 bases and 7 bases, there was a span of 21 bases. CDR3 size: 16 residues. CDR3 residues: CASSNPLGLVDNEQFF. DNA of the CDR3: TGTGCCAGCAGCAACCCTCTAGGGTTGGTCGATAATGAGCAGTTCTTC.

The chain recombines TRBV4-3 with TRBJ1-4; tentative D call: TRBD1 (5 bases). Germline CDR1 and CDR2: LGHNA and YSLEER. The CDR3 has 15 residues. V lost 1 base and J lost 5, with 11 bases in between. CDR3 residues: CASSQAAGANEKLFF. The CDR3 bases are TGCGCCAGCAGCCAAGCGGCCGGGGCCAATGAAAAACTGTTTTTT.

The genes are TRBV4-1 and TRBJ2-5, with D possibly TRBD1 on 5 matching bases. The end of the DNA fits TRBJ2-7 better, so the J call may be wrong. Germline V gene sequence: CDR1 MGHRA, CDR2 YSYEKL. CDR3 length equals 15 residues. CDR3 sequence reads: CASSQAEARVYEQYF. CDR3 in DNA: TGCGCCAGCAGCCAAGCCGAGGCCAGGGTCTACGAGCAGTACTTC.

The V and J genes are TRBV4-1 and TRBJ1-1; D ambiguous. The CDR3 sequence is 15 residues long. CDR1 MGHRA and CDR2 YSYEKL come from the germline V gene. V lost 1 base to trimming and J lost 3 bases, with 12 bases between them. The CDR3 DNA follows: TGCGCCAGCAGCCAAGTTCCGAATGGTGACACTGAAGCTTTCTTT. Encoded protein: CASSQVPNGDTEAFF.

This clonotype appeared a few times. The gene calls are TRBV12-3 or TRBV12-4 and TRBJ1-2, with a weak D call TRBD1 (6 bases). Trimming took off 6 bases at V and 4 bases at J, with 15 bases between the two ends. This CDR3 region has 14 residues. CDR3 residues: CASRGTGLAYGYTF. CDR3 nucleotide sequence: TGTGCCAGCAGAGGTACAGGGTTAGCCTATGGCTACACCTTC.

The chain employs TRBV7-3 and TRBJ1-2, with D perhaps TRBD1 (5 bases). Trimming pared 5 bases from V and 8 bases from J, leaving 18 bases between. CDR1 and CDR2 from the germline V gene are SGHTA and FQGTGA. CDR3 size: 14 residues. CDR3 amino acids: CASSKSGTAGGYTF. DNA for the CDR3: TGTGCCAGCAGCAAATCCGGGACGGCGGGCGGCTACACCTTC. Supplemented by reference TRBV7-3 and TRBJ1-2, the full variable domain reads GAGVSQTPSNKVTEKGKYVELRCDPISGHTALYWYRQSLGQGPEFLIYFQGTGAADDSGLPNDRFFAVRPEGSVSTLKIQRTERGDSAVYLCASSKSGTAGGYTFGSGTRLTVV.

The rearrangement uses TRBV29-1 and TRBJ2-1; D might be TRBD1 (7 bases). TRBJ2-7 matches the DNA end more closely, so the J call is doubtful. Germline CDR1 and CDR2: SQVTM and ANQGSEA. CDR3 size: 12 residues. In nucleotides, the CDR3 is TGCAGCTTTCGACAGGGACTGAATGAGCAGTACTTC. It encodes CSFRQGLNEQYF.

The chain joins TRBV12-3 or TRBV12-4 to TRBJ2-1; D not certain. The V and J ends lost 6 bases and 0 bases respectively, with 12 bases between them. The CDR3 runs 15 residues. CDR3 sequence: CASSWALASYNEQFF. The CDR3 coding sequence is TGTGCCAGCAGCTGGGCGCTCGCCTCCTACAATGAGCAGTTCTTC.

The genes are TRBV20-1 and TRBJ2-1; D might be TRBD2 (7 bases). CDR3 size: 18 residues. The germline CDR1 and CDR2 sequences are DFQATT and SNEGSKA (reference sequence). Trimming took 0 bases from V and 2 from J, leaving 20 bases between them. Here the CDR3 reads CSARDLMGLRGTYNEQFF. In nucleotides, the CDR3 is TGCAGTGCTAGAGACCTAATGGGACTAAGGGGGACCTACAATGAGCAGTTCTTC.

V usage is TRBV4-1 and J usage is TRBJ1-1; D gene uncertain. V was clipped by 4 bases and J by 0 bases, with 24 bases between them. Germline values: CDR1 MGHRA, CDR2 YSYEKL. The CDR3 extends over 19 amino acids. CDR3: CASSLTFEWRSFMNTEAFF. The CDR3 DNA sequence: TGCGCCAGCAGCCTGACCTTCGAGTGGCGGAGTTTCATGAACACTGAAGCTTTCTTT.

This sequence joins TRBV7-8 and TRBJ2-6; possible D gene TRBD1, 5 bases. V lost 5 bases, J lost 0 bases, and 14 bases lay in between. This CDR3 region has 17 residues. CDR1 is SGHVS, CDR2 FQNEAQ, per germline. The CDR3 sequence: CASSIFRQSSGANVLTF. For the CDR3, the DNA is TGTGCCAGCAGCATCTTCCGACAGAGCTCTGGGGCCAACGTCCTGACTTTC. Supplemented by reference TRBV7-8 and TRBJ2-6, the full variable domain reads GAGVSQSPRYKVAKRGQDVALRCDPISGHVSLFWYQQALGQGPEFLTYFQNEAQLDKSGLPSDRFFAERPEGSVSTLKIQRTQQEDSAVYLCASSIFRQSSGANVLTFGAGSRLTVL.

The DNA for the CDR3 is TGTGCCAGCAGTGAATCGGTCCGGGCTTCCGTCATGAACACTGAAGCTTTCTTT. It codes for CASSESVRASVMNTEAFF. This chain uses TRBV25-1 with TRBJ1-1; D not resolved. The CDR3 has 18 residues. CDR1 is MGHDK, CDR2 SYGVNS, per germline. With 1 base removed from V and 0 bases from J, the gap between germline ends came to 18 bases.

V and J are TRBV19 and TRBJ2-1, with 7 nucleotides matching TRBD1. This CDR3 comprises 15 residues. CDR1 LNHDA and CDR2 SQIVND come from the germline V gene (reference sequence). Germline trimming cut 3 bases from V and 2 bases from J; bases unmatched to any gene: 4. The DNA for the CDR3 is TGTGCCAGTAGTATGTCGACAGGGACCTACAATGAGCAGTTCTTC. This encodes CASSMSTGTYNEQFF.

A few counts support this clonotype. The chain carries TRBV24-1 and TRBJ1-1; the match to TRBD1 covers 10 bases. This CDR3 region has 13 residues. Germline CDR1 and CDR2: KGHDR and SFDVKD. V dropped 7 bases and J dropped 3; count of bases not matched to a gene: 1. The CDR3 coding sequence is TGTGCCACCAGGGACAGGGGGTACACTGAAGCTTTCTTT. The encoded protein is CATRDRGYTEAFF.

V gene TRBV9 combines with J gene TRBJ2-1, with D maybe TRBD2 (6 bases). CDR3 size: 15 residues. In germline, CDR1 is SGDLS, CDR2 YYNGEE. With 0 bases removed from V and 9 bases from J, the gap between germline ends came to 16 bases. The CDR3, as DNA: TGTGCCAGCAGCGTAGAATTAGGGTTGGAGGGTGAGCAGTTCTTC. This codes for CASSVELGLEGEQFF.

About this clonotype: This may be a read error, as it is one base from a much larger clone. CDR3 DNA sequence: TGTGCCAGCAATCACCCCTGGGAAGGGTCGAACTATGGCCACACCTTC. Its translation: CASNHPWEGSNYGHTF. The chain recombines TRBV28 with TRBJ1-2; D is ambiguous. The V gene's germline CDR1 is MDHEN and CDR2 SYDVKM. The CDR3 length is 16 residues.

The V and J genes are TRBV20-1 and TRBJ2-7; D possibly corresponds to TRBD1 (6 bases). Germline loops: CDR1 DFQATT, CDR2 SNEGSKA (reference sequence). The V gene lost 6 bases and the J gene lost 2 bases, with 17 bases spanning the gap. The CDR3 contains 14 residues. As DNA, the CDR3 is TGCAGTGCCTCCCGGGACACGGTCACCTACGAGCAGTACTTC. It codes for CSASRDTVTYEQYF.

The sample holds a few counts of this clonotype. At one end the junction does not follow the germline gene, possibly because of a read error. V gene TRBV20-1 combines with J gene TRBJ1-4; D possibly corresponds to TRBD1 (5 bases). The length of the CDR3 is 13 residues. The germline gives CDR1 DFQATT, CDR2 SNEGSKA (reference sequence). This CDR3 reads CSPRAGSGEKLFF. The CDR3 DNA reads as TGCAGTCCTAGGGCAGGGTCGGGAGAAAAACTGTTTTTT.